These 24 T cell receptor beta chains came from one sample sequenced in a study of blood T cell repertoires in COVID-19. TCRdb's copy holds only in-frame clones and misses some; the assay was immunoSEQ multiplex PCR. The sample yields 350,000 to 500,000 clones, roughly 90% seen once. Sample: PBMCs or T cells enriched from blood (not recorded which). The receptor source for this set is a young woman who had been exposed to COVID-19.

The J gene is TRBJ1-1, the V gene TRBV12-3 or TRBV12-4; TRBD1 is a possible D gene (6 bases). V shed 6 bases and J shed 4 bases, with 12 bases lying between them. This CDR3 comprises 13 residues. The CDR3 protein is CASRRTGSTEAFF. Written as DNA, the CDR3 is TGTGCCAGCAGGCGCACAGGGAGCACTGAAGCTTTCTTT.

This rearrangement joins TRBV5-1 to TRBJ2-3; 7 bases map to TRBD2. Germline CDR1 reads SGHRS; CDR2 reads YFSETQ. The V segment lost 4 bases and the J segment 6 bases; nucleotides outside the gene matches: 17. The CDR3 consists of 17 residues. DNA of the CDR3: TGCGCCAGCAGCCTGAGACCCGGAGGACTAGAGGGGGATACGCAGTATTTT. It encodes CASSLRPGGLEGDTQYF.

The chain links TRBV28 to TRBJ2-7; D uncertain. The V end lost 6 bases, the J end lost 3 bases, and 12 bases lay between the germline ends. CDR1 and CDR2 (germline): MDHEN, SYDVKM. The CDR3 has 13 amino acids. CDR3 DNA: TGTGCCAGCAGACTACACGCGATCTACGAGCAGTACTTC. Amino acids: CASRLHAIYEQYF.

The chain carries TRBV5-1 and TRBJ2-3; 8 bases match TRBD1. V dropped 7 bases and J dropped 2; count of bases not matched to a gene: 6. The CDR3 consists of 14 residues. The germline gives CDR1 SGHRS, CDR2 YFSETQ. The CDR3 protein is CASGQGGVTDTQYF. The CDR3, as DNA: TGCGCCAGCGGACAGGGTGGCGTCACAGATACGCAGTATTTT.

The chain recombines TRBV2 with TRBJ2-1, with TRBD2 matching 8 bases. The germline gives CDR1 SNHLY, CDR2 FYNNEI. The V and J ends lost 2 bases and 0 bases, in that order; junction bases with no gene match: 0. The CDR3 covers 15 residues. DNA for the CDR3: TGTGCCAGCAGTGAACTAGCGGGCTCCTACAATGAGCAGTTCTTC. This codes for CASSELAGSYNEQFF.

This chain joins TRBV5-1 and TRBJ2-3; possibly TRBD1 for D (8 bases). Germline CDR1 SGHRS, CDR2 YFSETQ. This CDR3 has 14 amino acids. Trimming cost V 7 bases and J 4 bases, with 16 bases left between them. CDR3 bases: TGCGCCAGCTGTCGGACAGGGAGGGCAGATACGCAGTATTTT. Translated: CASCRTGRADTQYF.

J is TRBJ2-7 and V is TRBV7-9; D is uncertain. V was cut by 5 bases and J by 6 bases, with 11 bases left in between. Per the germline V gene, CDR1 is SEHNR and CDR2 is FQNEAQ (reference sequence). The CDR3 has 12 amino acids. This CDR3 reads CASSAISGEQYF. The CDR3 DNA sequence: TGTGCCAGCAGCGCTATATCGGGCGAGCAGTACTTC.

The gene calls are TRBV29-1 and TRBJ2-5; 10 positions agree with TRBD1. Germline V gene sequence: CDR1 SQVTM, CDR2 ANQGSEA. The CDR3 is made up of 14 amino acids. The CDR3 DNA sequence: TGCCCCTCCCCCGGGACAGGGGCATTGGAGACCCAGTACTTC. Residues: CPSPGTGALETQYF. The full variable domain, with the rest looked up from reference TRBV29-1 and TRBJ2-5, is SAVISQKPSRDICQRGTSLTIQCQVDSQVTMMFWYRQQPGQSLTLIATANQGSEATYESGFVIDKFPISRPNLTFSTLTVSNMSPEDSSIYLCPSPGTGALETQYFGPGTRLLVL.

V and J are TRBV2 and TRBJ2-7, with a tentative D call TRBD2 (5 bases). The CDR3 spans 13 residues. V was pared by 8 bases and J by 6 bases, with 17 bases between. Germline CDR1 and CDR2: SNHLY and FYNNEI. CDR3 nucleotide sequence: TGTGCCAGCCGGGCCAAGGCTCGGGGCGAGCAGTACTTC. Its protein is CASRAKARGEQYF.

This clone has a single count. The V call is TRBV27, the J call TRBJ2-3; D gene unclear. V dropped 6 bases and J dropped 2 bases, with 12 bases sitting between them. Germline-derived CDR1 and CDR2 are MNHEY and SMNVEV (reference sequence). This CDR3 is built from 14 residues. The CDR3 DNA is TGTGCCAGCAGCTCCCGAGCCCTCACAGATACGCAGTATTTT. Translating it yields CASSSRALTDTQYF.

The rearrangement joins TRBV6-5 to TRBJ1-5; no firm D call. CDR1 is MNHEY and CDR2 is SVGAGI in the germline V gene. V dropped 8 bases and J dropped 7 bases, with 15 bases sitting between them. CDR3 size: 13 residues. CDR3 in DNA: TGTGCCAGCTGGGCGGACCGGGGACAGCCCCAGCATTTT. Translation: CASWADRGQPQHF.

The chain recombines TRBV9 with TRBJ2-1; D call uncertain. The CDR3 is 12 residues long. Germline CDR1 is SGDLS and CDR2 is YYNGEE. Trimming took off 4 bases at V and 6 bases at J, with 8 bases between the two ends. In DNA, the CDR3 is TGTGCCAGCAGCCTCGACATCAATGAGCAGTTCTTC. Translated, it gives CASSLDINEQFF.

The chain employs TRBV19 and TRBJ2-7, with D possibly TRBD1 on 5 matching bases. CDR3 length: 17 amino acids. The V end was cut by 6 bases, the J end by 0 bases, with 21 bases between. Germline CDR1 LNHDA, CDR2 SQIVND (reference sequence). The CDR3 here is CASSPVGAFQSSYEQYF. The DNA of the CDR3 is TGTGCCAGTAGCCCCGTTGGGGCATTTCAGAGCTCCTACGAGCAGTACTTC.

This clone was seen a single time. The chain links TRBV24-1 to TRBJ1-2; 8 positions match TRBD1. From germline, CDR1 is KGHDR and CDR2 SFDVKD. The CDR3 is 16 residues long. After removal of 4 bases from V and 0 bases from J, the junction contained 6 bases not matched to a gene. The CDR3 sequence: CATSDPRQGSNYGYTF. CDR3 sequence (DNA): TGTGCCACCAGTGACCCCCGACAGGGGTCTAACTATGGCTACACCTTC.

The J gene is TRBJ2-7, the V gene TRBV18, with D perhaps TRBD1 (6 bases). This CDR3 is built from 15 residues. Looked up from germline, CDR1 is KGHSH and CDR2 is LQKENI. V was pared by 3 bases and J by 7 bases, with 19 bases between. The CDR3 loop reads CASSPRISRGEEQYF. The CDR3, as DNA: TGTGCCAGCTCACCCCGGATCAGCAGGGGTGAAGAGCAGTACTTC. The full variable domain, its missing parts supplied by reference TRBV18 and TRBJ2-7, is NAGVMQNPRHLVRRRGQEARLRCSPMKGHSHVYWYRQLPEEGLKFMVYLQKENIIDESGMPKERFSAEFPKEGPSILRIQQVVRGDSAAYFCASSPRISRGEEQYFGPGTRLTVT.

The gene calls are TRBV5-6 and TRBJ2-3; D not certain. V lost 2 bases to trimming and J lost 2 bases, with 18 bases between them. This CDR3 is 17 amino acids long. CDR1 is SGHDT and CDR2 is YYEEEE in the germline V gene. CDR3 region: CASSFSARRSYTDTQYF. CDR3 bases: TGTGCCAGCAGCTTCTCCGCTAGGCGCTCCTACACAGATACGCAGTATTTT. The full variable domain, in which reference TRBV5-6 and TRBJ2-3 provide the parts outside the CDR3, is DAGVTQSPTHLIKTRGQQVTLRCSPKSGHDTVSWYQQALGQGPQFIFQYYEEEERQRGNFPDRFSGHQFPNYSSELNVNALLLGDSALYLCASSFSARRSYTDTQYFGPGTRLTVL.

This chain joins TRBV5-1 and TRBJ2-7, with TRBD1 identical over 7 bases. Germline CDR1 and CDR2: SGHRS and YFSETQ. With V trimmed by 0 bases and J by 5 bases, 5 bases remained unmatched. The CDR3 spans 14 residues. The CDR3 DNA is TGCGCCAGCAGCTTGGGGGACAGTATTGACGAGCAGTACTTC. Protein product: CASSLGDSIDEQYF.

The CDR3 sequence: CAISRTGVYEQYF. For the CDR3, the DNA is TGTGCCATCAGCAGGACAGGCGTCTACGAGCAGTACTTC. The chain is built from TRBV10-3 and TRBJ2-7; 7 nucleotides align to TRBD1. The CDR3 sequence is 13 residues long. Trimming removed 6 bases from V and 3 bases from J; junction bases left unmatched: 5. Germline lookup yields CDR1 ENHRY and CDR2 SYGVKD.

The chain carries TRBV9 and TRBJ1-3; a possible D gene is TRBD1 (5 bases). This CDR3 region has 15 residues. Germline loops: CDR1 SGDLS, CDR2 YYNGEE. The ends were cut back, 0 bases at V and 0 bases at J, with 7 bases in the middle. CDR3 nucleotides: TGTGCCAGCAGCGTAGGACAGTTCTCTGGAAACACCATATATTTT. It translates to CASSVGQFSGNTIYF.

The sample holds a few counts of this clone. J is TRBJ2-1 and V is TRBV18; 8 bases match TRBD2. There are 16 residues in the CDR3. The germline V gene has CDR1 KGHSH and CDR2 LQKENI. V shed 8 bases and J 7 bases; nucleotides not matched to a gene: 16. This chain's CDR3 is CASTPISGMPRNEQFF. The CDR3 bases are TGTGCCAGCACCCCGATTAGCGGGATGCCACGTAATGAGCAGTTCTTC.

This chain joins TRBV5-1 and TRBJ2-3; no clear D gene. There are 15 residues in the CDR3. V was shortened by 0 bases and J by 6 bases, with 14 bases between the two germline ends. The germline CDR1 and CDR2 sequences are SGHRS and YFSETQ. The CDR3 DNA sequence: TGCGCCAGCAGCTTGGAAGCCCTTTCTCCGGATACGCAGTATTTT. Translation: CASSLEALSPDTQYF.

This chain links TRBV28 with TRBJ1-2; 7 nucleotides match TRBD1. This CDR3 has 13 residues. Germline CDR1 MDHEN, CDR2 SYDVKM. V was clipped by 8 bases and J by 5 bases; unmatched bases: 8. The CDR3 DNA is TGTGCCAGCTTGGACAGGCTGTTTTATGGCTACACCTTC. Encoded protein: CASLDRLFYGYTF.

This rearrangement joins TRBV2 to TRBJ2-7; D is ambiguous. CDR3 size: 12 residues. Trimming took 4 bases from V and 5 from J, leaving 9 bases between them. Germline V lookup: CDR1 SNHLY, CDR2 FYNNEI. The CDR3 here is CASSVPVDEQYF. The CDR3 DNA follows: TGTGCCAGCAGTGTCCCCGTAGACGAGCAGTACTTC. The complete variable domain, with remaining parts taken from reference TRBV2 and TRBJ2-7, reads EPEVTQTPSHQVTQMGQEVILRCVPISNHLYFYWYRQILGQKVEFLVSFYNNEISEKSEIFDDQFSVERPDGSNFTLKIRSTKLEDSAMYFCASSVPVDEQYFGPGTRLTVT.

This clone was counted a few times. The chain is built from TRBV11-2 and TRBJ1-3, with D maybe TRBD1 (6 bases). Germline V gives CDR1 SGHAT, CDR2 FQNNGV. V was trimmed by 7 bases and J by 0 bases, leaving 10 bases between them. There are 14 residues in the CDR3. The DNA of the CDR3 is TGTGCCAGCACCTTGACAGGCTCTGGAAACACCATATATTTT. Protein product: CASTLTGSGNTIYF.